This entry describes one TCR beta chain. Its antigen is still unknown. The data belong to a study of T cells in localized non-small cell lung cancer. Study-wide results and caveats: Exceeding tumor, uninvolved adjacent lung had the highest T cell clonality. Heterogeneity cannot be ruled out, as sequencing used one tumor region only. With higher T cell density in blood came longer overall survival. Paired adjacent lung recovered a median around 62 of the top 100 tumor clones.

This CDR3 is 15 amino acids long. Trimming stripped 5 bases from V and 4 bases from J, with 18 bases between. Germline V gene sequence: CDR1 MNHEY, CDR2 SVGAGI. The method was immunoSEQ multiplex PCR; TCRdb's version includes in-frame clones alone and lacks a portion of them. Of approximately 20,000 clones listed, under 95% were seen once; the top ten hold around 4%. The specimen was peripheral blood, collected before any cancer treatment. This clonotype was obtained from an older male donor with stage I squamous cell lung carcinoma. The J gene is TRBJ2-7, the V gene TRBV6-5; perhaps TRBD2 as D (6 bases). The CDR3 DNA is TGTGCCAGCAGTACCATCTCTGCGGGGATTTACGAGCAGTACTTC. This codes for CASSTISAGIYEQYF.